The rows below give T cell receptor beta chains drawn from one sample of a study of cytotoxic CD8 clonotypes in ibrutinib-treated CLL. Profiling relied on immunoSEQ multiplex PCR, and the TCRdb table lists in-frame clones only, not all of them. The sample includes under 200,000 clones, more than 65% of them seen just once. This sample comprised PBMCs, obtained after 12 months of ibrutinib treatment. These receptor sequences come from a human donor with chronic lymphocytic leukemia. Each CDR3 is given with its conserved first and last residue. A D gene is named only where the DNA matches it firmly. Some rows have no size entry. The others give once, few or many, or a class for an expanded clone.

j_gene: TRBJ1-1; abundance: once; v_gene: TRBV19; d_gene: NA; CDR3aa: CASGGWTEAFF; CDR3nt: TGTGCCTCGGGCGGGTGGACTGAAGCTTTCTTT
j_gene: TRBJ2-7; abundance: NA; v_gene: TRBV5-6; d_gene: TRBD1; CDR3aa: CASSTTGGVYEQYF; CDR3nt: TGTGCCAGCAGCACGACAGGGGGCGTTTACGAGCAGTACTTC
j_gene: TRBJ2-5; abundance: NA; v_gene: TRBV7-8; d_gene: TRBD1; CDR3aa: CASSSPRKRTGGDEETQYF; CDR3nt: TGTGCCAGCAGCTCACCCCGGAAGCGGACAGGGGGGGACGAAGAGACCCAGTACTTC
j_gene: TRBJ1-2; abundance: few; v_gene: TRBV13; d_gene: NA; CDR3aa: CASSLGQGDGYTF; CDR3nt: TGTGCCAGCAGCTTAGGGCAGGGAGATGGCTACACCTTC
j_gene: TRBJ2-1; abundance: NA; v_gene: TRBV28; d_gene: NA; CDR3aa: CASRTGSQSYNEQFF; CDR3nt: TGTGCCAGCAGAACGGGAAGCCAGTCCTACAATGAGCAGTTCTTC
j_gene: TRBJ2-7; abundance: NA; v_gene: TRBV6-6; d_gene: NA; CDR3aa: CASSYSMKAYEQYF; CDR3nt: TGTGCCAGCAGTTACTCGATGAAGGCTTACGAGCAGTACTTC
j_gene: TRBJ1-2; abundance: NA; v_gene: TRBV11-3; d_gene: TRBD1; CDR3aa: CASSFRTGNYGYTF; CDR3nt: TGTGCCAGCAGCTTTCGGACAGGGAACTATGGCTACACCTTC
j_gene: TRBJ2-1; abundance: NA; v_gene: TRBV27; d_gene: TRBD2; CDR3aa: CASSIRGTSGSLNEQFF; CDR3nt: TGTGCCAGCAGTATCCGAGGGACTAGCGGGAGCTTAAATGAGCAGTTCTTC
j_gene: TRBJ2-2; abundance: once; v_gene: TRBV2; d_gene: TRBD1; CDR3aa: CASDRDRGRGELFF; CDR3nt: TGTGCCAGCGACCGGGACAGGGGAAGGGGGGAGCTGTTTTTT
j_gene: TRBJ2-7; abundance: NA; v_gene: TRBV7-2; d_gene: TRBD2; CDR3aa: CASSSPGLAKYEQYF; CDR3nt: TGTGCCAGCAGCTCACCGGGACTAGCTAAGTACGAGCAGTACTTC
j_gene: TRBJ2-2; abundance: NA; v_gene: TRBV9; d_gene: NA; CDR3aa: CASMSPNTGELFF; CDR3nt: TGTGCCAGCATGTCCCCGAACACCGGGGAGCTGTTTTTT